This is a list of T cell receptor beta chains from one sample in a study of T-cell reconstitution after alpha-beta-depleted transplantation in children. TCRdb independently ran MiXCR on the PCR reads; one entry per CDR3 protein. The data hold approximately 520,000 distinct CDR3 sequences, with around 10% observed a single time. The starting material was PBMCs, mostly from graft donor cells, obtained 180 days after TCRalphabeta/CD19-depleted stem cell transplant. The receptors derive from a female patient aged 2-10 years who had a stem cell transplant for aplastic anemia, so the T cells may come from the graft donor. CDR3s include the opening cysteine and the closing phenylalanine or tryptophan. The order of the fields is clone size, J gene, D gene, V gene, CDR3 protein, CDR3 DNA. The D gene is left open where the match is weak. Size is omitted from some rows. Given values are once, few, many or a class for expanded clones.

clone_size: few
j_call: TRBJ1-4
d_call: NA
v_call: TRBV5-1
cdr3_aa: CASRVGDRNEKLFF
cdr3_nt: TGCGCCAGCAGAGTGGGGGACCGCAATGAAAAACTGTTTTTT

clone_size: many
j_call: TRBJ2-3
d_call: NA
v_call: TRBV5-1
cdr3_aa: CASSLGSSDTQYF
cdr3_nt: TGCGCCAGCAGCTTGGGGTCGTCGGATACGCAGTATTTT

clone_size: NA
j_call: TRBJ2-1
d_call: NA
v_call: TRBV7-9
cdr3_aa: CASSAGAGFYNEQFF
cdr3_nt: TGTGCCAGCAGCGCCGGGGCAGGGTTCTACAATGAGCAGTTCTTC

clone_size: NA
j_call: TRBJ1-4
d_call: NA
v_call: TRBV5-5
cdr3_aa: CASSLTTNEKLFF
cdr3_nt: TGTGCCAGCAGCTTAACAACTAATGAAAAACTGTTTTTT

clone_size: few
j_call: TRBJ2-1
d_call: TRBD2
v_call: TRBV29-1
cdr3_aa: CSASSGSGEQFF
cdr3_nt: TGCAGCGCCTCTAGCGGGAGCGGTGAGCAGTTCTTC

clone_size: many
j_call: TRBJ1-1
d_call: TRBD1
v_call: TRBV7-2
cdr3_aa: CASSLDRGLTEAFF
cdr3_nt: TGTGCCAGCAGCTTGGACAGGGGGCTTACTGAAGCTTTCTTT

clone_size: few
j_call: TRBJ2-1
d_call: NA
v_call: TRBV7-9
cdr3_aa: CASRKGTYHRWDEQFF
cdr3_nt: TGTGCCAGCAGGAAAGGGACGTACCACCGGTGGGATGAGCAGTTCTTC

clone_size: NA
j_call: TRBJ2-3
d_call: NA
v_call: TRBV7-9
cdr3_aa: CASIPQTDTQYF
cdr3_nt: TGTGCCAGCATCCCACAAACAGATACGCAGTATTTT

clone_size: NA
j_call: TRBJ1-2
d_call: NA
v_call: TRBV28
cdr3_aa: CASSLSPRAWSYGYTF
cdr3_nt: TGTGCCAGCAGTTTATCCCCCCGGGCGTGGAGCTATGGCTACACCTTC

clone_size: few
j_call: TRBJ2-4
d_call: NA
v_call: TRBV5-1
cdr3_aa: CASSYQLGKGKNIQYF
cdr3_nt: TGCGCCAGCAGCTATCAACTCGGTAAAGGCAAAAACATTCAGTACTTC

clone_size: few
j_call: TRBJ1-4
d_call: NA
v_call: TRBV6-2/TRBV6-3
cdr3_aa: CASSYPSTATNEKLFF
cdr3_nt: TGTGCCAGCAGTTACCCCTCGACAGCAACTAATGAAAAACTGTTTTTT

clone_size: once
j_call: TRBJ2-5
d_call: NA
v_call: TRBV29-1
cdr3_aa: CSVTTSGETQYF
cdr3_nt: TGCAGCGTCACAACTAGTGGGGAGACCCAGTACTTC